This T cell receptor beta chain comes out of a study of shared clonotypes between healthy human individuals. Trimming cost V 5 bases and J 0 bases; bases outside gene matches: 7. Germline V gene data show CDR1 as LNHDA and CDR2 as SQIVND (reference sequence). This CDR3 contains 16 residues. Method: immunoSEQ multiplex PCR; TCRdb's copy keeps in-frame clones and lacks some. The sample has about 110,000 clones, about 72% seen once. The chain couples TRBV19 to TRBJ1-3, with TRBD1 matching 7 bases. The sample consisted of memory CD8+ T cells sorted from blood. Indicated subset: CD45RO+ cells pooled with CCR7-negative TemRA cells. This TCR derives from a woman aged 25 to 39 in good health. In DNA, the CDR3 is TGTGCCAGTAGTTGGGGGACAGAACGCTCTGGAAACACCATATATTTT. Encoded protein: CASSWGTERSGNTIYF.